Following are 22 T cell receptor beta chains from one sample sequenced in a study of T cell therapy after organ transplantation. The method was immunoSEQ multiplex PCR; TCRdb's version includes in-frame clones alone and lacks a portion of them. The table includes 45,000 to 60,000 clones, approximately 94% detected once. Which antigens these TCRs recognize remains unknown. The sequenced sample was CD8+ T cells from blood, obtained before autologous CMV-specific T cell therapy. These TCRs come from a human patient who had received a solid organ transplant and had CMV disease.

The CDR3 loop is CASSLYGTGGDTQYF. Written as DNA, the CDR3 is TGTGCCAGCAGCTTATATGGGACAGGGGGAGATACGCAGTATTTT. The V call is TRBV7-3, the J call TRBJ2-3; 11 nucleotides match TRBD1. Germline assignment: CDR1 SGHTA and CDR2 FQGTGA. The CDR3 extends over 15 amino acids. After removal of 2 bases from V and 5 bases from J, the junction contained 3 bases not matched to a gene. Using reference TRBV7-3 and TRBJ2-3 for the parts outside the CDR3, the full variable domain is GAGVSQTPSNKVTEKGKYVELRCDPISGHTALYWYRQSLGQGPEFLIYFQGTGAADDSGLPNDRFFAVRPEGSVSTLKIQRTERGDSAVYLCASSLYGTGGDTQYFGPGTRLTVL.

This chain connects TRBV19 to TRBJ2-1, with 7 bases that match TRBD1. After removal of 11 bases from V and 4 bases from J, the junction contained 2 bases not matched to a gene. Germline CDR1 LNHDA, CDR2 SQIVND (reference sequence). CDR3 length: 11 residues. CDR3 loop: CAVGQYNEQFF. In DNA form, the CDR3 reads TGTGCCGTGGGACAGTACAATGAGCAGTTCTTC.

The chain uses TRBV6-4 and TRBJ2-3; D is undetermined. V lost 4 bases, J lost 6 bases, and 17 bases lay in between. CDR1 is MRHNA and CDR2 is SNTAGT in the germline V gene. The CDR3 runs 15 residues. The CDR3 loop reads CASSGGVGRVDTQYF. CDR3 nucleotide sequence: TGTGCCAGCAGTGGCGGAGTGGGAAGGGTGGATACGCAGTATTTT.

The chain employs TRBV2 and TRBJ1-1; 8 bases align to TRBD1. V dropped 6 bases and J dropped 5; count of bases not matched to a gene: 5. CDR3 length equals 13 residues. Germline V lookup: CDR1 SNHLY, CDR2 FYNNEI. The CDR3 loop is CASSEQGGTEAFF. The CDR3, as DNA: TGTGCCAGCAGCGAACAGGGGGGGACTGAAGCTTTCTTT.

V gene TRBV7-8 combines with J gene TRBJ2-2, with D perhaps matching TRBD2 (5 bases). Germline V gene sequence: CDR1 SGHVS, CDR2 FQNEAQ. Trimming stripped 1 base from V and 5 bases from J, with 8 bases between. The CDR3 runs to 14 residues. The CDR3 reads CASSLVGATGELFF. CDR3 bases: TGTGCCAGCAGCTTAGTGGGAGCTACCGGGGAGCTGTTTTTT.

The gene calls are TRBV5-6 and TRBJ2-2; 10 nucleotides match TRBD2. V lost 0 bases and J lost 6; bases outside the gene matches: 5. Germline values: CDR1 SGHDT, CDR2 YYEEEE. The CDR3 covers 16 residues. The CDR3 coding sequence is TGTGCCAGCAGCTTGGGTCTAGCGGGAGTCGCCGGGGAGCTGTTTTTT. Its protein product is CASSLGLAGVAGELFF.

CDR3 residues: CSVLTSGGSYEQYF. The CDR3 DNA follows: TGCAGCGTACTGACTAGCGGGGGCTCCTACGAGCAGTACTTC. This chain joins TRBV29-1 and TRBJ2-7, with TRBD2 identical over 12 bases. The CDR3 has 14 residues. V shed 6 bases and J 0 bases; nucleotides not matched to a gene: 3. CDR1 SQVTM and CDR2 ANQGSEA come from the germline V gene.

The chain links TRBV29-1 to TRBJ1-3; no firm D call. Germline V gene lookup returns CDR1 SQVTM and CDR2 ANQGSEA. V lost 1 base, J lost 0 bases, and 7 bases lay in between. There are 14 residues in the CDR3. The chain's CDR3 is CSVEVVSSGNTIYF. The CDR3 DNA reads as TGCAGCGTTGAAGTTGTCAGCTCTGGAAACACCATATATTTT.

The chain is built from TRBV2 and TRBJ1-6; D is undetermined. V was clipped by 2 bases and J by 1 base, with 15 bases between them. CDR3 length: 18 amino acids. Germline V gene lookup returns CDR1 SNHLY and CDR2 FYNNEI. The CDR3 DNA reads TGTGCCAGCAGTGAAAACCGGCACAGTGGATCCTATAATTCACCCCTCCACTTT. It encodes CASSENRHSGSYNSPLHF.

The gene calls are TRBV4-3 and TRBJ1-1, with a possible D match to TRBD1 (5 bases). The CDR3 has 13 amino acids. CDR1 and CDR2 from the germline V gene are LGHNA and YSLEER. V dropped 1 base and J dropped 3 bases, with 6 bases sitting between them. The CDR3 protein is CASSQVGHTEAFF. The DNA for the CDR3 is TGCGCCAGCAGCCAAGTGGGGCACACTGAAGCTTTCTTT.

The chain joins TRBV6-6 to TRBJ2-1; D unresolved. The germline CDR1 and CDR2 sequences are MNHNY and SVGAGI (reference sequence). The V gene lost 7 bases and the J gene lost 7 bases, with 14 bases spanning the gap. CDR3 length equals 13 residues. CDR3 coding DNA: TGTGCCAGCACCCCGGCTTCGGGTAATGAGCAGTTCTTC. This gives the protein CASTPASGNEQFF.

The chain joins TRBV7-2 to TRBJ1-5; D ambiguous. This CDR3 spans 15 amino acids. V was clipped by 1 base and J by 6 bases, with 13 bases between them. Germline V lookup: CDR1 SGHTA, CDR2 FQGNSA. Written as DNA, the CDR3 is TGTGCCAGCAGCTTAGATATTAGGGTCAGTCAGCCCCAGCATTTT. This sequence encodes CASSLDIRVSQPQHF. The complete variable domain, with remaining parts taken from reference TRBV7-2 and TRBJ1-5, reads GAGVSQSPSNKVTEKGKDVELRCDPISGHTALYWYRQSLGQGLEFLIYFQGNSAPDKSGLPSDRFSAERTGGSVSTLTIQRTQQEDSAVYLCASSLDIRVSQPQHFGDGTRLSIL.

The chain recombines TRBV13 with TRBJ2-3; D is undetermined. Germline lookup yields CDR1 PRHDT and CDR2 FYEKMQ (reference sequence). The V and J ends lost 5 bases and 2 bases respectively, with 11 bases between them. This CDR3 is 14 amino acids long. The CDR3 protein is CASSPEEPTDTQYF. CDR3 bases: TGTGCCAGCAGCCCAGAGGAGCCCACAGATACGCAGTATTTT.

The gene calls are TRBV2 and TRBJ2-3; D remains unclear. Germline V gives CDR1 SNHLY, CDR2 FYNNEI. The CDR3 length is 15 residues. Trimming removed 6 bases from V and 2 bases from J, with 15 bases in between. DNA of the CDR3: TGTGCCAGCAGGGGTACAGACGGATACACAGATACGCAGTATTTT. The encoded protein is CASRGTDGYTDTQYF.

The CDR3 region is CAWESPTEAFF. The CDR3 nucleotides read TGTGCCTGGGAGAGTCCCACTGAAGCTTTCTTT. This rearrangement joins TRBV30 to TRBJ1-1; D gene uncertain. There are 11 residues in the CDR3. Per germline, CDR1 GTSNPN and CDR2 SVGIG (reference sequence). V gave up 5 bases and J gave up 4 bases, with 8 bases separating them.

CDR3 protein: CAWEGQGASPLHF. For the CDR3, the DNA is TGTGCCTGGGAGGGACAGGGGGCGTCACCCCTCCACTTT. The V call is TRBV30, the J call TRBJ1-6, with 12 bases matching TRBD1. V gave up 5 bases and J gave up 10 bases; unmatched junction bases: 3. CDR1 is GTSNPN and CDR2 is SVGIG in the germline V gene (reference sequence). This CDR3 has 13 amino acids.

This rearrangement joins TRBV4-3 to TRBJ2-4; 16 bases match TRBD2. This CDR3 has 18 residues. After removal of 4 bases from V and 1 base from J, the junction contained 4 bases not matched to a gene. Germline V gene sequence: CDR1 LGHNA, CDR2 YSLEER. This CDR3 reads CASSLGTSGGVAKNIQYF. The DNA for the CDR3 is TGCGCCAGCAGCCTAGGGACTAGCGGGGGGGTGGCCAAAAACATTCAGTACTTC.

This clone was seen once. The chain is built from TRBV15 and TRBJ2-7, with D perhaps TRBD1 or TRBD2 (5 bases each). Deletions cut 2 bases from V and 0 bases from J, with 20 bases between. The V gene's germline CDR1 is LNHNV and CDR2 YYDKDF (reference sequence). The CDR3 totals 18 residues. The CDR3 region is CATSRKGTGTASSYEQYF. In DNA form, the CDR3 reads TGTGCCACCAGCAGAAAGGGTACCGGGACGGCTAGCTCCTACGAGCAGTACTTC.

The rearrangement links TRBV4-2 to TRBJ2-2; 7 bases map to TRBD1. The CDR3 contains 17 residues. The germline CDR1 and CDR2 sequences are LGHNA and YNFKEQ. Trimming removed 0 bases from V and 3 bases from J; junction bases left unmatched: 7. CDR3 DNA sequence: TGTGCCAGCAGCCAAGAGTCAGGGGGTGTAGACACCGGGGAGCTGTTTTTT. It specifies CASSQESGGVDTGELFF.

The V and J genes are TRBV11-2 and TRBJ2-2, with D maybe TRBD1 (6 bases). Trimming shortened V by 4 bases and J by 2 bases, and 14 bases separated the two germline ends. There are 16 residues in the CDR3. Per germline, CDR1 SGHAT and CDR2 FQNNGV. DNA of the CDR3: TGTGCCAGCAGCTCTACCGGGACACTTAACACCGGGGAGCTGTTTTTT. Protein product: CASSSTGTLNTGELFF.

This chain connects TRBV10-2 to TRBJ2-1, with D hard to call. The germline V and J ends were trimmed by 6 bases and 2 bases, with 8 bases remaining between them. From germline, CDR1 is WSHSY and CDR2 SAAADI. CDR3 length equals 13 residues. The CDR3 is CASRDAPYNEQFF. CDR3 DNA: TGCGCCAGCAGGGACGCCCCCTACAATGAGCAGTTCTTC.

The chain employs TRBV27 and TRBJ2-7; D is possibly TRBD1 (5 bases). V was cut by 3 bases and J by 0 bases, with 18 bases left in between. CDR1 and CDR2 (germline): MNHEY, SMNVEV (reference sequence). The CDR3 extends over 17 amino acids. CDR3 DNA: TGTGCCAGCAGTTTGGGGCCTGTAGGCAGTAGCTCCTACGAGCAGTACTTC. It yields the protein CASSLGPVGSSSYEQYF.